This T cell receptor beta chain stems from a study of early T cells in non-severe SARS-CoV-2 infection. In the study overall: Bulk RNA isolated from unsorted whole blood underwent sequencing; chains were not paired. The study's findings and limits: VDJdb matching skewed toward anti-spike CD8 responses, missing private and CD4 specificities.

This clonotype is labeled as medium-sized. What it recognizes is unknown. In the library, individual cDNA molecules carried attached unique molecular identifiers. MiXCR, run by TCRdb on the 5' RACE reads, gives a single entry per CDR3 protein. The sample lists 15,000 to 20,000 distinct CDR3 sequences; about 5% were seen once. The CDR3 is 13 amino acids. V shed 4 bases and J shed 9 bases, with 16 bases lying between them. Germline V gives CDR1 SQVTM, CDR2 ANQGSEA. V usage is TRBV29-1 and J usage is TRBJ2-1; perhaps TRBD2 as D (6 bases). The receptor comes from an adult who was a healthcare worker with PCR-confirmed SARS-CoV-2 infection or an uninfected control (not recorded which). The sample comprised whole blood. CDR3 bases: TGCAGCGTTGTGGGCGGGGTTGGTGGTGAGCAGTTCTTC. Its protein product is CSVVGGVGGEQFF.